The rows below give T cell receptor beta chains drawn from one sample of a study of blood T cell repertoires in COVID-19. TCRdb keeps only in-frame clones here, not all; method: immunoSEQ multiplex PCR. The table lists about 200,000 clones, approximately 85% of them singletons, with about 5.6% in the top ten. Material: PBMCs or T cells enriched from blood (not recorded which). Receptor source: a man aged 40-49 years with acute COVID-19. The CDR3 runs from the conserved cysteine through the conserved F or W. The D gene is left open where the match is weak. The size field is filled for only some rows; it gives once, few, many or a size class.

d_gene	v_gene	j_gene	abundance	CDR3aa	CDR3nt
TRBD2	TRBV11-3	TRBJ2-7	-	CASSPGTSGAYEQYF	TGTGCCAGCAGCCCCGGGACTAGCGGGGCCTACGAGCAGTACTTC
-	TRBV9	TRBJ2-1	-	CASSPRGTYNEQFF	TGTGCCAGCAGCCCCCGGGGTACTTACAATGAGCAGTTCTTC
-	TRBV3-1/TRBV3-2	TRBJ2-7	-	CASSQARDKGQYF	TGTGCCAGCAGCCAAGCACGGGACAAGGGGCAGTACTTC
-	TRBV28	TRBJ1-3	-	CASRQINRSGNTIYF	TGTGCCAGCAGACAGATTAATCGCTCTGGAAACACCATATATTTT
-	TRBV11-3	TRBJ1-3	-	CASSLPGDTIYF	TGTGCCAGCAGCTTACCCGGGGACACCATATATTTT
-	TRBV9	TRBJ1-2	-	CASSDPGRYGYTF	TGTGCCAGCTCCGACCCAGGGAGGTACGGCTACACCTTC
TRBD2	TRBV28	TRBJ2-1	-	CASIMAGGGSYNEQFF	TGTGCCAGCATTATGGCGGGAGGGGGATCCTACAATGAGCAGTTCTTC
-	TRBV6-5	TRBJ2-1	-	CASTRPGHISNEQFF	TGTGCCAGCACCAGGCCGGGACATATCTCCAATGAGCAGTTCTTC
-	TRBV2	TRBJ1-2	-	CASFSGATHYGYTF	TGTGCCAGCTTCAGCGGGGCGACCCATTACGGCTACACCTTC
-	TRBV15	TRBJ1-1	once	CATSREKGANTEAFF	TGTGCCACCAGCAGAGAAAAAGGGGCGAACACTGAAGCTTTCTTT
-	TRBV24-1	TRBJ2-1	-	CATSDFARGSYNEQFF	TGTGCCACCAGTGATTTTGCCCGGGGCTCCTACAATGAGCAGTTCTTC
TRBD2	TRBV5-4	TRBJ2-2	-	CASSFDSRGANTGELFF	TGTGCCAGCAGCTTTGATTCTCGGGGGGCGAACACCGGGGAGCTGTTTTTT
TRBD2	TRBV6-5	TRBJ2-5	-	CAGSTSGREETQYF	TGTGCCGGATCTACTAGCGGGAGGGAAGAGACCCAGTACTTC
-	TRBV5-4	TRBJ2-5	few	CASSLGGAETQYF	TGTGCCAGCAGCTTAGGGGGTGCGGAGACCCAGTACTTC
-	TRBV6-6	TRBJ1-5	-	CASSQGLGNQPQHF	TGTGCCAGCAGCCAGGGCCTGGGCAATCAGCCCCAGCATTTT
-	TRBV6-5	TRBJ2-2	-	CASSYGLVDTGELFF	TGTGCCAGCAGTTACGGGCTGGTGGACACCGGGGAGCTGTTTTTT